Below are 32 T cell receptor beta chains sequenced from a single sample in a study of T cell responses to AZD1222 COVID-19 vaccine. Measured with immunoSEQ multiplex PCR; TCRdb has only the in-frame clones, and not every one. The sample includes approximately 150,000 clones, 91% of them seen just once. The source material was peripheral blood, sampled 28 days after the second AZD1222 dose. The receptor source for this set is an adult who received the AZD1222 COVID-19 vaccine.

A single count supports this clone. The chain carries TRBV24-1 and TRBJ1-5, with a weak D call TRBD1 (5 bases). The CDR3 runs 16 residues. Germline assignment: CDR1 KGHDR and CDR2 SFDVKD. The germline V and J ends were trimmed by 3 bases and 4 bases, with 15 bases remaining between them. The CDR3 nucleotides are TGTGCCACCAGTGATACCCGGGCGGGGGTAAATCAGCCCCAGCATTTT. Protein product: CATSDTRAGVNQPQHF.

The chain links TRBV4-2 to TRBJ1-4; tentative D call: TRBD1 (5 bases). The germline V and J ends were trimmed by 4 bases and 6 bases, with 12 bases remaining between them. Germline assignment: CDR1 LGHNA and CDR2 YNFKEQ. The CDR3 covers 14 residues. The CDR3 DNA reads TGTGCCAGCAGCCTTGACAGAGGGGATGAAAAACTGTTTTTT. Protein sequence: CASSLDRGDEKLFF.

The rearrangement uses TRBV10-3 and TRBJ1-4, with a possible D match to TRBD1 (6 bases). This CDR3 region has 13 residues. Trimming pared 11 bases from V and 5 bases from J, leaving 15 bases between. The V gene's germline CDR1 is ENHRY and CDR2 SYGVKD. In DNA, the CDR3 is TGTGCCCATCGGGGGCGGCTGAATGAAAAACTGTTTTTT. As protein: CAHRGRLNEKLFF.

V gene TRBV15 combines with J gene TRBJ1-5, with 7 bases matching TRBD1. The ends lost 1 base at V and 0 bases at J; junction bases unmatched: 3. The length of the CDR3 is 16 residues. CDR1 and CDR2 from the germline V gene are LNHNV and YYDKDF (reference sequence). The DNA of the CDR3 is TGTGCCACCAGCAGAGTCAGGGGGGATAGCAATCAGCCCCAGCATTTT. Amino acid sequence: CATSRVRGDSNQPQHF.

The chain uses TRBV19 and TRBJ1-2; 10 nucleotides line up with TRBD1. V shed 7 bases and J 7 bases; nucleotides not matched to a gene: 9. Germline V gene data show CDR1 as LNHDA and CDR2 as SQIVND (reference sequence). CDR3 length: 14 residues. As DNA, the CDR3 is TGTGCCAGTACCCTGACAGGGGGCGTTTTTGGCTACACCTTC. This codes for CASTLTGGVFGYTF.

V and J are TRBV7-8 and TRBJ2-5; D uncertain. Between the trimmed V and J ends, which lost 5 bases and 0 bases, there was a span of 13 bases. This CDR3 has 15 residues. The V gene's germline CDR1 is SGHVS and CDR2 FQNEAQ. The CDR3 protein is CASSPYSFNQETQYF. CDR3 DNA: TGTGCCAGCAGCCCTTACTCGTTCAACCAAGAGACCCAGTACTTC.

The chain carries TRBV24-1 and TRBJ2-1, with a weak D call TRBD2 (7 bases). This CDR3 is 17 amino acids long. The V end was cut by 1 base, the J end by 14 bases, with 26 bases between. CDR1 KGHDR and CDR2 SFDVKD come from the germline V gene. In DNA form, the CDR3 reads TGTGCCACCAGTGATTTAAGAGAGGGGGGGGAGTCTGGCCGGGAGTTCTTC. Amino acid sequence: CATSDLREGGESGREFF.

The CDR3 here is CASSGVGQGDTEAFF. The CDR3 bases are TGTGCCAGCAGTGGAGTGGGACAGGGAGACACTGAAGCTTTCTTT. The J gene is TRBJ1-1, the V gene TRBV2; 9 nucleotides agree with TRBD1. The germline V gene has CDR1 SNHLY and CDR2 FYNNEI. V lost 4 bases to trimming and J lost 3 bases; unmatched junction nucleotides: 6. The CDR3 extends over 15 amino acids.

The J gene is TRBJ2-1, the V gene TRBV11-2, with D perhaps matching TRBD2 (7 bases). V lost 1 base and J 9 bases, leaving 22 bases between the germline ends. The CDR3 loop spans 17 amino acids. Germline V gene data show CDR1 as SGHAT and CDR2 as FQNNGV. CDR3 bases: TGTGCCAGCAGCTTAGTGGGGGGGGCCCTCCAGGTTAGTGAGCAGTTCTTC. Its protein is CASSLVGGALQVSEQFF.

J is TRBJ1-2 and V is TRBV5-1, with TRBD1 matching over 8 bases. V was clipped by 0 bases and J by 8 bases; unmatched bases: 9. This CDR3 is 15 amino acids long. Germline CDR1 SGHRS, CDR2 YFSETQ. In DNA form, the CDR3 reads TGCGCCAGCAGCTTGGCTCTGACAGGGGTCGGCGGCTACACCTTC. Amino acids: CASSLALTGVGGYTF.

The chain has TRBV2 and TRBJ2-1; 10 nucleotides line up with TRBD2. The V gene's germline CDR1 is SNHLY and CDR2 FYNNEI. V shed 2 bases and J 1 base; nucleotides not matched to a gene: 17. The CDR3 is 21 residues long. DNA of the CDR3: TGTGCCAGCAGTGAACCCCGTAGCGGGGGGACACTTCACCGATCCTACAATGAGCAGTTCTTC. Its translation is CASSEPRSGGTLHRSYNEQFF.

The rearrangement joins TRBV7-9 to TRBJ2-1; D remains ambiguous. This CDR3 region has 14 residues. Looked up from germline, CDR1 is SEHNR and CDR2 is FQNEAQ (reference sequence). Trimming pared 4 bases from V and 9 bases from J, leaving 16 bases between. CDR3 amino acids: CASSSTILNGEQFF. Written as DNA, the CDR3 is TGTGCCAGCAGCTCAACCATCCTCAACGGTGAGCAGTTCTTC.

This clone occurred once. The chain recombines TRBV19 with TRBJ2-1; 12 bases align to TRBD2. Germline CDR1 and CDR2: LNHDA and SQIVND (reference sequence). The CDR3 extends over 16 amino acids. The ends lost 6 bases at V and 2 bases at J; junction bases unmatched: 5. This CDR3 is CASRKLAGGPYNEQFF. The CDR3 nucleotides are TGTGCCAGTAGGAAACTAGCGGGGGGACCCTACAATGAGCAGTTCTTC.

This chain connects TRBV3-1 (or the pseudogene TRBV3-2) to TRBJ2-1, with TRBD2 matching 9 bases. This CDR3 contains 16 residues. Germline assignment: CDR1 LGHDT and CDR2 YNNKEL (reference sequence). The ends lost 3 bases at V and 5 bases at J; junction bases unmatched: 8. Here the CDR3 DNA reads TGTGCCAGCAGCCAGCCACCTAGCGGGACCCACAATGAGCAGTTCTTC. Amino acids: CASSQPPSGTHNEQFF.

The chain joins TRBV5-1 to TRBJ1-2; 9 bases fit TRBD1. Per the germline V gene, CDR1 is SGHRS and CDR2 is YFSETQ. This CDR3 has 14 residues. V shed 4 bases, J shed 8 bases, and the junction held 9 bases outside the gene matches. DNA for the CDR3: TGCGCCAGCAGCCGGGAGGGACAGGGCGGAGGCTACACCTTC. Its translation: CASSREGQGGGYTF.

A single count supports this clone. The chain links TRBV6-5 to TRBJ1-2; D may be TRBD1 (6 bases). The CDR3 has 14 amino acids. Trimming left V 8 bases short and J 4 bases short, with 17 bases between. CDR1 and CDR2 from the germline V gene are MNHEY and SVGAGI. CDR3 sequence (DNA): TGTGCCAGCGCCGGAAGGGGGTGGGCCTATGGCTACACCTTC. It codes for CASAGRGWAYGYTF.

This CDR3 is CASSQRQTYEQYF. CDR3 sequence (DNA): TGTGCCAGCAGTCAACGACAGACGTACGAGCAGTACTTC. The genes are TRBV6-5 and TRBJ2-7, with a possible D match to TRBD1 (5 bases). Per the germline V gene, CDR1 is MNHEY and CDR2 is SVGAGI. V lost 5 bases and J lost 4, with 12 bases in between. CDR3 size: 13 residues.

The gene calls are TRBV7-9 and TRBJ1-4, with D possibly being TRBD1 (5 bases). CDR3 length equals 15 residues. Looked up from germline, CDR1 is SEHNR and CDR2 is FQNEAQ (reference sequence). The V and J ends lost 6 bases and 8 bases respectively, with 19 bases between them. This CDR3 reads CASRFVRGSGEKLFF. The CDR3, as DNA: TGTGCCAGCAGATTCGTTCGGGGGTCTGGGGAAAAACTGTTTTTT.

The chain is built from TRBV5-1 and TRBJ2-3; D perhaps matches TRBD1 (5 bases). This CDR3 is built from 14 residues. The V gene's germline CDR1 is SGHRS and CDR2 YFSETQ. Trimming took off 2 bases at V and 2 bases at J, with 9 bases between the two ends. The DNA for the CDR3 is TGCGCCAGCAGCTTAGGACACGTCACAGATACGCAGTATTTT. This gives the protein CASSLGHVTDTQYF.

The chain combines TRBV7-9 with TRBJ1-2; D is uncertain. The CDR3 sequence is 13 residues long. Trimming cost V 2 bases and J 2 bases, with 6 bases left between them. Germline V gives CDR1 SEHNR, CDR2 FQNEAQ (reference sequence). The CDR3: CASSLRENYGYTF. The CDR3 DNA reads TGTGCCAGCAGCTTAAGAGAGAACTATGGCTACACCTTC. Filled out from reference TRBV7-9 and TRBJ1-2, the complete variable domain reads DTGVSQNPRHKITKRGQNVTFRCDPISEHNRLYWYRQTLGQGPEFLTYFQNEAQLEKSRLLSDRFSAERPKGSFSTLEIQRTEQGDSAMYLCASSLRENYGYTFGSGTRLTVV.

The chain carries TRBV29-1 and TRBJ2-1; a possible D gene is TRBD1 (6 bases). V was cut by 7 bases and J by 2 bases, with 9 bases left in between. The CDR3 is 12 residues long. CDR1 and CDR2 (germline): SQVTM, ANQGSEA. The CDR3 coding sequence is TGCAGCGCAGGGGTTGCCTACAATGAGCAGTTCTTC. This translates into CSAGVAYNEQFF.

The chain uses TRBV6-1 and TRBJ1-6, with 7 nucleotides matching TRBD1. Unmatched junction bases numbered 13, after V lost 2 bases and J lost 6 bases. CDR3 size: 18 residues. The germline V gene encodes CDR1 MNHNS and CDR2 SASEGT. The CDR3: CASSERVGGGTANSPLHF. The DNA of the CDR3 is TGTGCCAGCAGTGAAAGAGTGGGGGGAGGGACAGCTAATTCACCCCTCCACTTT.

This clone was recorded only once. This chain connects TRBV7-2 to TRBJ1-5; 7 nucleotides agree with TRBD1. The CDR3 sequence is 12 residues long. The germline gives CDR1 SGHTA, CDR2 FQGNSA. With 3 bases clipped from V and 13 bases from J, the junction kept 6 bases outside the gene matches. The CDR3 sequence: CASSFPDRQQHF. The CDR3 nucleotides are TGTGCCAGCAGCTTCCCGGACAGGCAACAGCATTTT.

The chain has TRBV7-6 and TRBJ1-1; a possible D gene is TRBD1 (6 bases). The CDR3 has 19 residues. The germline V and J ends were trimmed by 2 bases and 1 base, with 23 bases remaining between them. Germline loops: CDR1 SGHVS, CDR2 FNYEAQ. CDR3 bases: TGTGCCAGCAGCTTATGGAGCGGCGGAGGACAGATTAAGAACACTGAAGCTTTCTTT. It specifies CASSLWSGGGQIKNTEAFF.

The chain combines TRBV30 with TRBJ2-7; perhaps TRBD1 as D (6 bases). CDR1 is GTSNPN and CDR2 is SVGIG in the germline V gene (reference sequence). CDR3 length: 13 amino acids. V dropped 5 bases and J dropped 0 bases, with 11 bases sitting between them. The CDR3 DNA reads TGTGCCTGGGAGACAGGCCTCTCCTACGAGCAGTACTTC. It specifies CAWETGLSYEQYF.

CDR3 amino acids: CASSYPDRAANYGYTF. As DNA, the CDR3 is TGTGCCAGCAGTTACCCCGACAGGGCTGCTAACTATGGCTACACCTTC. J is TRBJ1-2 and V is TRBV6-5, with 7 bases that match TRBD1. The germline CDR1 and CDR2 sequences are MNHEY and SVGAGI. The CDR3 has 16 amino acids. V lost 2 bases to trimming and J lost 0 bases; unmatched junction nucleotides: 6.

The chain recombines TRBV12-5 with TRBJ1-1; D gene uncertain. V was pared by 0 bases and J by 7 bases, with 9 bases between. The length of the CDR3 is 13 residues. CDR1 is LGHNT and CDR2 is FRNRAP in the germline V gene. DNA for the CDR3: TGTGCTAGTGGTTTGGTCGTGGGAATTGAAGCTTTCTTT. Protein: CASGLVVGIEAFF.

This rearrangement joins TRBV11-3 to TRBJ2-7; TRBD1 might be the D (5 bases). The CDR3 runs to 15 residues. V was cut by 1 base and J by 7 bases, with 17 bases left in between. CDR1 and CDR2 (germline): SGHNT, YENEEA. As DNA, the CDR3 is TGTGCCAGCAGCTTAGGTCTGCAGGGCTCCAGGGAGCAGTACTTC. Its protein product is CASSLGLQGSREQYF.

This clone was seen more than once but under ten times. The V gene is TRBV6-5, the J gene TRBJ2-1; the D is unclear. Looked up from germline, CDR1 is MNHEY and CDR2 is SVGAGI. The germline V and J ends were trimmed by 0 bases and 10 bases, with 10 bases remaining between them. This CDR3 has 13 amino acids. Here the CDR3 reads CASSYSSVGEQFF. The DNA of the CDR3 is TGTGCCAGCAGTTACTCCTCCGTAGGCGAGCAGTTCTTC.

The J gene is TRBJ2-1, the V gene TRBV21-1; TRBD2 reflects the table's D call only, with no check against the DNA. TRBV21-1 is marked as a pseudogene. There are 11 residues in the CDR3. DNA of the CDR3: TGTGCCACCTCGGCCCCAGGGAGGTCGTTCTTC. Protein: CATSAPGRSFF.

The rearrangement links TRBV6-1 to TRBJ1-5, with unresolved D. The CDR3 has 16 amino acids. The germline gives CDR1 MNHNS, CDR2 SASEGT. V was pared by 0 bases and J by 0 bases, with 9 bases between. CDR3 residues: CASSEAWVYSNQPQHF. The CDR3 region has the DNA TGTGCCAGCAGTGAAGCTTGGGTTTATAGCAATCAGCCCCAGCATTTT.

CDR3 residues: CASTSDRVAYNEQFF. The CDR3 DNA follows: TGTGCCAGCACCTCTGACAGGGTGGCCTACAATGAGCAGTTCTTC. J is TRBJ2-1 and V is TRBV2; TRBD1 aligns across 7 bases. Germline V gene sequence: CDR1 SNHLY, CDR2 FYNNEI. V lost 7 bases and J lost 2; bases outside the gene matches: 8. The CDR3 sequence is 15 residues long.